One and the same sample provided the 32 T cell receptor beta chains below, sequenced in a study of T cell repertoires in cytomegalovirus infection. TCRdb analysed the reads with MiXCR anew, one entry per CDR3 protein. This table has roughly 300,000 distinct CDR3 sequences, 20% to 30% appearing once. Sequences were obtained from PBMCs. The source is a human donor in good health (CMV status not recorded). Some clones in this sample may be carry-over from other donors' samples.

The DNA of the CDR3 is TGCAGCTCGGGACAGGGAAAGGATCGTGGCTACACCTTC. Translating it yields CSSGQGKDRGYTF. This chain uses TRBV29-1 with TRBJ1-2, with 9 bases lining up with TRBD1. Germline trimming cut 8 bases from V and 7 bases from J; bases unmatched to any gene: 11. The CDR3 totals 13 residues. The germline CDR1 and CDR2 sequences are SQVTM and ANQGSEA.

The sample holds a few counts of this clonotype. The chain uses TRBV28 and TRBJ2-7, with no clear D. The germline gives CDR1 MDHEN, CDR2 SYDVKM. The V gene lost 3 bases and the J gene lost 6 bases, with 12 bases spanning the gap. The CDR3 consists of 13 residues. CDR3 loop: CASSLRQPGEQYF. DNA of the CDR3: TGTGCCAGCAGTTTGCGGCAGCCCGGCGAGCAGTACTTC.

The chain has TRBV5-1 and TRBJ2-7; D remains ambiguous. This CDR3 is 14 amino acids long. Germline CDR1 SGHRS, CDR2 YFSETQ. V was pared by 0 bases and J by 9 bases, with 16 bases between. The CDR3 nucleotides read TGCGCCAGCAGCTTGGATAACGGGCCGGTGGGGCAGTACTTC. Its translation: CASSLDNGPVGQYF.

The chain employs TRBV20-1 and TRBJ1-5; tentative D call: TRBD1 (6 bases). The CDR3 spans 14 residues. V was shortened by 0 bases and J by 11 bases, with 17 bases between the two germline ends. CDR1 and CDR2 from the germline V gene are DFQATT and SNEGSKA (reference sequence). CDR3 sequence: CSARDSGGPATQHF. The CDR3 bases are TGCAGTGCTAGAGATTCGGGGGGCCCCGCGACCCAGCATTTT.

This clonotype was observed at least ten times. This chain connects TRBV7-3 to TRBJ1-6; D is ambiguous. The V gene's germline CDR1 is SGHTA and CDR2 FQGTGA. CDR3 length: 15 residues. Trimming stripped 0 bases from V and 10 bases from J, with 13 bases between. CDR3 coding DNA: TGTGCCAGCAGCTTAACTAGTTCCTTGGAATCACCCCTCCACTTT. This gives the protein CASSLTSSLESPLHF.

The genes are TRBV7-4 and TRBJ2-3; TRBD2 matches at 9 bases. V trimming: 5 bases; J trimming: 6 bases; junction bases outside the gene matches: 6. The germline V gene has CDR1 SGHVT and CDR2 SQSDAQ. The CDR3 contains 14 residues. The CDR3 DNA reads as TGTGCCAGCAGCCCGCGGACTAGCGCCGATACGCAGTATTTT. The encoded protein is CASSPRTSADTQYF.

This clonotype showed up many times. The chain is built from TRBV7-2 and TRBJ2-1; D is unresolved. V was pared by 5 bases and J by 4 bases, with 6 bases between. The CDR3 extends over 12 amino acids. CDR1 is SGHTA and CDR2 is FQGNSA in the germline V gene. CDR3 DNA: TGTGCCAGCAGCCCCCAGTACAATGAGCAGTTCTTC. Amino acids: CASSPQYNEQFF.

V and J are TRBV28 and TRBJ1-5; D unclear. This CDR3 comprises 14 residues. The germline CDR1 and CDR2 sequences are MDHEN and SYDVKM. V dropped 7 bases and J dropped 2 bases, with 12 bases sitting between them. CDR3 in amino acids: CASNWGMGNQPQHF. CDR3 in DNA: TGTGCCAGCAATTGGGGTATGGGCAATCAGCCCCAGCATTTT. The full variable domain, rest sourced from reference TRBV28 and TRBJ1-5, is DVKVTQSSRYLVKRTGEKVFLECVQDMDHENMFWYRQDPGLGLRLIYFSYDVKMKEKGDIPEGYSVSREKKERFSLILESASTNQTSMYLCASNWGMGNQPQHFGDGTRLSIL.

Ten or more counts support this clonotype. This rearrangement joins TRBV7-2 to TRBJ1-1, with TRBD1 matching over 8 bases. The CDR3 is 13 amino acids. V lost 2 bases and J lost 8; bases outside the gene matches: 4. The germline V gene encodes CDR1 SGHTA and CDR2 FQGNSA. CDR3 amino acids: CASSLIGTGEAFF. The CDR3, as DNA: TGTGCCAGCAGCTTAATAGGGACAGGAGAAGCTTTCTTT.

The chain carries TRBV20-1 and TRBJ2-5; tentative D call: TRBD1 (5 bases). Between the trimmed V and J ends, which lost 2 bases and 0 bases, there was a span of 13 bases. The CDR3 is 15 amino acids. CDR1 and CDR2 (germline): DFQATT, SNEGSKA (reference sequence). CDR3 coding DNA: TGCAGTGCTAGATCAAGGCAGGGCAACCAAGAGACCCAGTACTTC. It yields the protein CSARSRQGNQETQYF.

This sequence joins TRBV5-1 and TRBJ2-1; unclear D gene. From germline, CDR1 is SGHRS and CDR2 YFSETQ. The CDR3 covers 13 residues. Trimming cost V 5 bases and J 9 bases, with 15 bases left between them. Written as DNA, the CDR3 is TGCGCCAGCAGTAAGTTAGGGCCCGGTGAGCAGTTCTTC. Amino acids: CASSKLGPGEQFF. Filled out from reference TRBV5-1 and TRBJ2-1, the complete variable domain reads KAGVTQTPRYLIKTRGQQVTLSCSPISGHRSVSWYQQTPGQGLQFLFEYFSETQRNKGNFPGRFSGRQFSNSRSEMNVSTLELGDSALYLCASSKLGPGEQFFGPGTRLTVL.

CDR3 loop: CASSVSGLAYNEQFF. CDR3 in DNA: TGTGCCAGCAGCGTAAGTGGACTAGCGTACAATGAGCAGTTCTTC. The gene calls are TRBV9 and TRBJ2-1, with TRBD2 matching 9 bases. Losses at the gene ends were 1 base for V and 4 bases for J; bases not matched to a gene: 3. CDR3 length: 15 amino acids. Germline assignment: CDR1 SGDLS and CDR2 YYNGEE.

This clonotype was detected many times. This chain connects TRBV29-1 to TRBJ2-1, with D perhaps assigned TRBD1 or TRBD2 (7 bases each). The CDR3 covers 14 residues. Per germline, CDR1 SQVTM and CDR2 ANQGSEA. V lost 6 bases and J lost 7, with 19 bases in between. The CDR3: CSVRSQGGMNEQFF. DNA of the CDR3: TGCAGCGTAAGAAGCCAGGGGGGGATGAATGAGCAGTTCTTC.

This chain connects TRBV6-2 or TRBV6-3 to TRBJ2-7, with 8 positions matching TRBD1. This CDR3 has 15 residues. Germline-derived CDR1 and CDR2 are MNHEY and SVGEGT. With 6 bases clipped from V and 4 bases from J, the junction kept 11 bases outside the gene matches. Written as DNA, the CDR3 is TGTGCCAGCAGGCCCGGACAGGGAAGAGGATACGAGCAGTACTTC. It specifies CASRPGQGRGYEQYF.

The chain links TRBV27 to TRBJ2-3; D is ambiguous. The CDR3 consists of 16 residues. Germline V gives CDR1 MNHEY, CDR2 SMNVEV (reference sequence). V shed 3 bases and J shed 6 bases, with 19 bases lying between them. The CDR3 DNA reads TGTGCCAGCAGTTTGGACCCCATCAGGTTGTCGGATACGCAGTATTTT. Amino acids: CASSLDPIRLSDTQYF.

This clonotype turned up a few times. The chain has TRBV5-1 and TRBJ1-2; 8 bases map to TRBD1. The CDR3 contains 15 residues. V dropped 4 bases and J dropped 0; count of bases not matched to a gene: 5. The germline V gene has CDR1 SGHRS and CDR2 YFSETQ. CDR3 amino acids: CASSPRGQANYGYTF. The CDR3 nucleotides are TGCGCCAGCAGCCCGAGGGGACAGGCTAACTATGGCTACACCTTC.

This clonotype was found a few times. This sequence joins TRBV15 and TRBJ1-1; tentative D call: TRBD1 (6 bases). CDR1 is LNHNV, CDR2 YYDKDF, per germline (reference sequence). This CDR3 is built from 18 residues. V lost 3 bases and J lost 4, with 24 bases in between. The CDR3 protein is CATSSLGGQGQLFTEAFF. DNA for the CDR3: TGTGCCACCAGCAGTCTCGGGGGGCAGGGCCAGCTCTTCACTGAAGCTTTCTTT.

This clonotype was recorded a few times. The chain employs TRBV24-1 and TRBJ2-1; perhaps TRBD2 as D (5 bases). Germline CDR1 KGHDR, CDR2 SFDVKD. The V end was cut by 7 bases, the J end by 0 bases, with 9 bases between. This CDR3 spans 14 amino acids. Here the CDR3 reads CATRGGGSYNEQFF. DNA for the CDR3: TGTGCCACCAGAGGAGGCGGCTCCTACAATGAGCAGTTCTTC.

The rearrangement joins TRBV9 to TRBJ1-6, with D perhaps matching TRBD1 (5 bases). V gave up 4 bases and J gave up 8 bases, with 16 bases separating them. The CDR3 has 15 residues. The germline gives CDR1 SGDLS, CDR2 YYNGEE. The CDR3 region has the DNA TGTGCCAGCAGCCCAACCAGGGACGCCGATTCACCCCTCCACTTT. The encoded protein is CASSPTRDADSPLHF.

The rearrangement uses TRBV18 and TRBJ1-3; D not resolved. The germline CDR1 and CDR2 sequences are KGHSH and LQKENI. V lost 2 bases, J lost 0 bases, and 14 bases lay in between. The length of the CDR3 is 17 residues. CDR3 sequence (DNA): TGTGCCAGCTCACCATCTTTTGGGAGCAGCTCTGGAAACACCATATATTTT. This codes for CASSPSFGSSSGNTIYF.

This clonotype was counted at least ten times. The V gene is TRBV28, the J gene TRBJ1-5; a possible D gene is TRBD1 (5 bases). The CDR3 has 15 residues. The V end was cut by 6 bases, the J end by 7 bases, with 19 bases between. Germline V lookup: CDR1 MDHEN, CDR2 SYDVKM. DNA for the CDR3: TGTGCCAGCAGCCAAGGTAGTAGGGGTCAACAGCCCCAGCATTTT. Amino acids: CASSQGSRGQQPQHF.

A few counts support this clonotype. The V call is TRBV6-1, the J call TRBJ2-3, with D possibly being TRBD1 (6 bases). The CDR3 sequence is 14 residues long. V lost 4 bases to trimming and J lost 2 bases, with 10 bases between them. Germline V gives CDR1 MNHNS, CDR2 SASEGT. The chain's CDR3 is CASSGGQFTDTQYF. As DNA, the CDR3 is TGTGCCAGCAGTGGAGGACAGTTCACAGATACGCAGTATTTT.

The V gene is TRBV10-3, the J gene TRBJ2-5; D perhaps matches TRBD2 (5 bases). V shed 0 bases and J shed 2 bases, with 10 bases lying between them. This CDR3 has 15 amino acids. Looked up from germline, CDR1 is ENHRY and CDR2 is SYGVKD. This CDR3 reads CAISESARGQETQYF. The CDR3 nucleotides are TGTGCCATCAGTGAGTCTGCTAGAGGGCAAGAGACCCAGTACTTC.

This clonotype was found many times. The V call is TRBV7-9, the J call TRBJ1-6; 7 bases agree with TRBD1. The CDR3 is made up of 15 amino acids. Unmatched junction bases numbered 6, after V lost 2 bases and J lost 8 bases. CDR1 is SEHNR and CDR2 is FQNEAQ in the germline V gene (reference sequence). Here the CDR3 reads CASSLRGLGDSPLHF. In DNA, the CDR3 is TGTGCCAGCAGCTTAAGGGGGCTCGGCGATTCACCCCTCCACTTT.

This clonotype was picked up a small number of times. The genes are TRBV11-2 and TRBJ2-7, with 11 positions matching TRBD2. After removal of 3 bases from V and 0 bases from J, the junction contained 1 base not matched to a gene. Germline CDR1 SGHAT, CDR2 FQNNGV. The CDR3 is made up of 15 amino acids. The chain's CDR3 is CASSFGTSGSYEQYF. In DNA form, the CDR3 reads TGTGCCAGCAGCTTCGGGACTAGCGGCTCCTACGAGCAGTACTTC. The full variable domain, in which reference TRBV11-2 and TRBJ2-7 provide the parts outside the CDR3, is EAGVAQSPRYKIIEKRQSVAFWCNPISGHATLYWYQQILGQGPKLLIQFQNNGVVDDSQLPKDRFSAERLKGVDSTLKIQPAKLEDSAVYLCASSFGTSGSYEQYFGPGTRLTVT.

This clonotype was found many times. The chain has TRBV7-2 and TRBJ2-1, with 8 bases that match TRBD2. The CDR3 is made up of 14 amino acids. Germline V gene sequence: CDR1 SGHTA, CDR2 FQGNSA. The J segment lost 7 bases and the V segment lost 6 bases, leaving 8 bases of the junction unmatched. This CDR3 reads CASRSAGGLNEQFF. The CDR3 DNA reads TGTGCCAGCAGATCCGCGGGAGGCCTGAATGAGCAGTTCTTC.

The gene calls are TRBV4-1 and TRBJ2-7, with 8 positions matching TRBD1. V dropped 6 bases and J dropped 1; count of bases not matched to a gene: 8. This CDR3 has 15 residues. Germline-derived CDR1 and CDR2 are MGHRA and YSYEKL. The CDR3 here is CASRPGQGYSYEQYF. CDR3 sequence (DNA): TGCGCCAGCAGGCCAGGACAGGGCTATTCCTACGAGCAGTACTTC.

The chain joins TRBV7-6 to TRBJ2-7; weak D call: TRBD2 (6 bases). The CDR3 sequence is 15 residues long. V lost 5 bases to trimming and J lost 3 bases, with 17 bases between them. Per germline, CDR1 SGHVS and CDR2 FNYEAQ. CDR3 protein: CASSEDLGGGYEQYF. The CDR3 bases are TGTGCCAGCAGCGAGGACCTCGGGGGTGGCTACGAGCAGTACTTC.

The V gene is TRBV25-1, the J gene TRBJ2-5; TRBD2 agrees at 8 bases. Germline trimming cut 8 bases from V and 5 bases from J; bases unmatched to any gene: 4. This CDR3 comprises 12 residues. Germline loops: CDR1 MGHDK, CDR2 SYGVNS. The CDR3: CASAPGGETQYF. The CDR3 DNA is TGTGCCAGCGCACCGGGGGGGGAGACCCAGTACTTC.

This sequence joins TRBV2 and TRBJ1-1; weak D call: TRBD1 (5 bases). The CDR3 sequence is 12 residues long. V shed 8 bases and J shed 4 bases, with 11 bases lying between them. Germline CDR1 SNHLY, CDR2 FYNNEI. The CDR3 nucleotides are TGTGCCAGCCAGCCAGGGAGCACTGAAGCTTTCTTT. Its translation: CASQPGSTEAFF.

This chain joins TRBV5-4 and TRBJ1-6, with a possible D match to TRBD1 (5 bases). This CDR3 spans 16 amino acids. Germline V lookup: CDR1 SGHNT, CDR2 YYREEE (reference sequence). V was clipped by 4 bases and J by 8 bases, with 19 bases between them. The CDR3 protein is CASSQPTRGRDSPLHF. The DNA for the CDR3 is TGTGCCAGCAGCCAACCGACCCGGGGGAGGGATTCACCCCTCCACTTT. The whole variable domain, remainder taken from reference TRBV5-4 and TRBJ1-6, is ETGVTQSPTHLIKTRGQQVTLRCSSQSGHNTVSWYQQALGQGPQFIFQYYREEENGRGNFPPRFSGLQFPNYSSELNVNALELDDSALYLCASSQPTRGRDSPLHFGNGTRLTVT.

This clonotype was observed at least ten times. The rearrangement uses TRBV25-1 and TRBJ2-7; D unresolved. V shed 3 bases and J shed 3 bases, with 12 bases lying between them. The V gene's germline CDR1 is MGHDK and CDR2 SYGVNS. This CDR3 comprises 14 residues. CDR3 loop: CASSDPTGFYEQYF. CDR3 DNA sequence: TGTGCCAGCAGTGACCCTACTGGGTTCTACGAGCAGTACTTC.